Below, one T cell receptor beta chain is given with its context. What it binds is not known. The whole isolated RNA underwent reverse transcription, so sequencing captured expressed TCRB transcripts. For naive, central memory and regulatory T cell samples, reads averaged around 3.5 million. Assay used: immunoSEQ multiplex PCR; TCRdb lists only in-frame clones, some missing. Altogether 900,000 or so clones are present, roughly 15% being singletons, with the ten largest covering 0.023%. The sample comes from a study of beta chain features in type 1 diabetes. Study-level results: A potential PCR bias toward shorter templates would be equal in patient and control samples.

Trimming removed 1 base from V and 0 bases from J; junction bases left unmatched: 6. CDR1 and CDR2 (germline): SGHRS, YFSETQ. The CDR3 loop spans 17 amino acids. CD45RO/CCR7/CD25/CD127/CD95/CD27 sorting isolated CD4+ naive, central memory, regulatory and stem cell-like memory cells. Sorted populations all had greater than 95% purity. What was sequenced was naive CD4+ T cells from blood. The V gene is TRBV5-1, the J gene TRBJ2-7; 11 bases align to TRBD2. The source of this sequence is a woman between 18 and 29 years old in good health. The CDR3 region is CASSLSLAGGLSYEQYF. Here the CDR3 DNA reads TGCGCCAGCAGCTTGAGCTTAGCGGGAGGGCTCTCCTACGAGCAGTACTTC.